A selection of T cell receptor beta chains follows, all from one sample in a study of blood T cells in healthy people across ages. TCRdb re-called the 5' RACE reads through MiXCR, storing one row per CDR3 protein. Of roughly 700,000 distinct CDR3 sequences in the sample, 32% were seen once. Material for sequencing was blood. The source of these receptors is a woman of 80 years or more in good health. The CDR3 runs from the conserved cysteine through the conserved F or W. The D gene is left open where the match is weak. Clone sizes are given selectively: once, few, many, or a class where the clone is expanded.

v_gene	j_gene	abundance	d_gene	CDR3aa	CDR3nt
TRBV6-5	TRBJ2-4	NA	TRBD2	CASSYASGGVEQYF	TGTGCCAGCAGTTATGCCAGCGGGGGGGTAGAGCAGTACTTC
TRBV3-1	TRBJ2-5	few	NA	CASRGVGGQETQYF	TGTGCCAGCAGGGGCGTGGGGGGCCAAGAGACCCAGTACTTC
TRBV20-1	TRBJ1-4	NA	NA	CSAAERGNEKLFF	TGCAGTGCTGCCGAGAGGGGAAACGAAAAACTGTTTTTT
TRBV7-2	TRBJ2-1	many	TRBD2	CASTPPTAGIYNEQFF	TGTGCCAGCACCCCTCCGACAGCGGGGATATACAATGAGCAGTTCTTC
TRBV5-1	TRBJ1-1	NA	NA	CASSGWTGAGTEAFF	TGCGCCAGCAGCGGATGGACCGGGGCCGGCACTGAAGCTTTCTTT
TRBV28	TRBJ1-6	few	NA	CASSFGQSNSPLHF	TGTGCCAGCAGTTTCGGACAGTCTAATTCACCCCTCCACTTT
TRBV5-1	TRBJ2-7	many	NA	CASSVDGTEQYF	TGCGCCAGCAGTGTGGACGGGACCGAGCAGTACTTC
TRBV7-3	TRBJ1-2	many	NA	CASSQGPDFGYTF	TGTGCCAGCAGCCAAGGCCCGGATTTCGGCTACACCTTC
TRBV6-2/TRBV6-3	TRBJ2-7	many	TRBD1	CASSYPGTDYEQYF	TGTGCCAGCAGTTATCCCGGGACAGACTACGAGCAGTACTTC
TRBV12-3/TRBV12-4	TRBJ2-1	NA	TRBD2	CASSAGSGRALNNEQFF	TGTGCCAGCAGTGCGGGAAGCGGGAGGGCGTTGAACAATGAGCAGTTCTTC
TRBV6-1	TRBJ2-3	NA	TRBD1	CASSDPPGQGTDTQYF	TGTGCCAGCAGTGATCCCCCGGGACAGGGCACAGATACGCAGTATTTT
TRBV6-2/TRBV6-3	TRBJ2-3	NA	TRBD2	CASRSGGWADTQYF	TGTGCCAGCAGAAGCGGGGGGTGGGCAGATACGCAGTATTTT
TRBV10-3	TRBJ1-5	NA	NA	CATAFHWGNQPQHF	TGTGCCACCGCATTTCACTGGGGCAATCAGCCCCAGCATTTT
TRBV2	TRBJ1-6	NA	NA	CASSERGSPLHF	TGTGCCAGCAGTGAAAGGGGTTCACCCCTCCACTTT
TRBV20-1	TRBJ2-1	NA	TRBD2	CSASSSGNWYEQFF	TGCAGTGCTAGTTCTAGCGGGAACTGGTATGAGCAGTTCTTC
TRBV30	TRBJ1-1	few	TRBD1	CAWDRGYDTEAFF	TGTGCCTGGGACAGGGGGTACGACACTGAAGCTTTCTTT
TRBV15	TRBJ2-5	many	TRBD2	CATSSSGGETQYF	TGTGCCACCAGCAGTAGCGGGGGGGAGACCCAGTACTTC
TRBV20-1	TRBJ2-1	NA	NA	CSARAGAGTDEQFF	TGCAGTGCTAGAGCGGGGGCAGGGACTGATGAGCAGTTCTTC
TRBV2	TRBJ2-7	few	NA	CASTVAVQGYEQYF	TGTGCCAGCACCGTCGCGGTCCAGGGCTACGAGCAGTACTTC
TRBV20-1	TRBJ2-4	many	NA	CSARDPGREGYIQYF	TGCAGTGCTAGAGATCCGGGCCGAGAGGGGTACATTCAGTACTTC
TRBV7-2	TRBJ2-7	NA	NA	CASSFAELGEQYF	TGTGCCAGCAGCTTCGCCGAATTAGGGGAGCAGTACTTC
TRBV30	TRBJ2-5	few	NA	CAWRWEETQYF	TGTGCCTGGAGATGGGAGGAGACCCAGTACTTC
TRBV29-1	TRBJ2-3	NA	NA	CSVGPGRSTGTQYF	TGCAGCGTTGGCCCCGGACGATCCACAGGTACGCAGTATTTT
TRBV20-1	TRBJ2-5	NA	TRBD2	CSARNPAGAKAPQETQYF	TGCAGTGCTAGGAACCCGGCGGGAGCGAAGGCACCACAAGAGACCCAGTACTTC
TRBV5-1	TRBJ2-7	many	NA	CASSLARGGYEQYF	TGCGCCAGCAGCTTGGCCAGGGGGGGTTACGAGCAGTACTTC
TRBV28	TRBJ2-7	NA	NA	CASRRQGGNEQYF	TGTGCCAGCAGACGTCAGGGGGGGAATGAGCAGTACTTC
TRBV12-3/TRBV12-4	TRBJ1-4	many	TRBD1	CASSSGQEQEKLFF	TGTGCCAGCAGTTCGGGACAGGAGCAGGAAAAACTGTTTTTT
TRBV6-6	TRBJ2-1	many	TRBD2	CASSYFRGGPNEQFF	TGTGCCAGCAGTTACTTTCGGGGGGGCCCCAATGAGCAGTTCTTC
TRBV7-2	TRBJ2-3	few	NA	CASSLGRPGTQYF	TGTGCCAGCAGCTTGGGTAGACCAGGTACGCAGTATTTT
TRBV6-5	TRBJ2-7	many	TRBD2	CASRLLAGGYFYEQYF	TGTGCCAGCAGACTTCTAGCGGGGGGTTACTTCTACGAGCAGTACTTC
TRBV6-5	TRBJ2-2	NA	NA	CASSAASYAGELFF	TGTGCCAGCAGTGCGGCTAGCTACGCCGGGGAGCTGTTTTTT
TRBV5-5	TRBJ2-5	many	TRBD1	CASSSTGTEETQYF	TGTGCCAGCAGCAGCACCGGGACAGAAGAGACCCAGTACTTC
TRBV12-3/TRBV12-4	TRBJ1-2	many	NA	CASISGEGYTF	TGTGCCAGCATTTCTGGGGAAGGCTACACCTTC
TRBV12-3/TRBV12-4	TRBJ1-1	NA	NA	CASGTGYTEAFF	TGTGCCAGTGGCACAGGGTACACTGAAGCTTTCTTT
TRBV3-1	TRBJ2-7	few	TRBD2	CASSPGLAGGYNEQYF	TGTGCCAGCAGCCCCGGACTAGCGGGAGGTTACAATGAGCAGTACTTC
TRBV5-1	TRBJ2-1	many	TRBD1	CASSLWAGQGVSYNEQFF	TGCGCCAGCAGCTTGTGGGCCGGGCAGGGGGTTTCCTACAATGAGCAGTTCTTC
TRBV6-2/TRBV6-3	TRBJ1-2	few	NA	CASSYSSDPANYGYTF	TGTGCCAGCAGTTACTCCTCCGATCCGGCTAACTATGGCTACACCTTC
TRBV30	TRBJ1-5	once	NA	CAWSVEPGSNQPQHF	TGTGCCTGGAGCGTAGAACCAGGGAGCAATCAGCCCCAGCATTTT
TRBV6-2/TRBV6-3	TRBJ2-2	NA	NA	CASRPDSVSTGELFF	TGTGCCAGCAGACCGGACAGTGTTAGTACCGGGGAGCTGTTTTTT
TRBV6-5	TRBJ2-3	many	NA	CASSYSGTATDTQYF	TGTGCCAGCAGTTACTCCGGGACGGCCACAGATACGCAGTATTTT
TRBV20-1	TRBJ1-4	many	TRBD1	CSASPGTGDEKLFF	TGCAGTGCTAGCCCCGGGACAGGGGATGAAAAACTGTTTTTT